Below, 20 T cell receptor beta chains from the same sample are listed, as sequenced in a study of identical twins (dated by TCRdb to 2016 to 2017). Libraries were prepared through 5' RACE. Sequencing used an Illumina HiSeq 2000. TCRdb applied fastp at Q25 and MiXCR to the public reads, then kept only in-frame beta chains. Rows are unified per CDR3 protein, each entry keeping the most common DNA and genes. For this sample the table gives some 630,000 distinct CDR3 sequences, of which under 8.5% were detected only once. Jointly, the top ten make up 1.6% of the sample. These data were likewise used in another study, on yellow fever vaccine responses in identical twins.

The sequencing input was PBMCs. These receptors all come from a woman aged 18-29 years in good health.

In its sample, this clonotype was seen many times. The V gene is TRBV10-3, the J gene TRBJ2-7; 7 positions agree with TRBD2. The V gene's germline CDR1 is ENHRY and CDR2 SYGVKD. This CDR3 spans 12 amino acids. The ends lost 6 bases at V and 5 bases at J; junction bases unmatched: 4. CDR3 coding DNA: TGTGCCATCAGGGGGGGGATCCACGAGCAGTACGTC. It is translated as CAIRGGIHEQYV.

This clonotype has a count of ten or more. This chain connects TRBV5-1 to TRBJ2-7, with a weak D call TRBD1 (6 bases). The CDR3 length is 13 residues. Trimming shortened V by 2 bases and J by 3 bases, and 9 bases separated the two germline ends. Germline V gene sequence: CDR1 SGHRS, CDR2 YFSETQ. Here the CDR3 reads CASSFTGSYEQYF. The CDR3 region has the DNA TGCGCCAGCAGCTTCACAGGGAGCTACGAGCAGTACTTC.

CDR3 in amino acids: CATSDLAGTGLNTGELFF. The CDR3 DNA reads TGTGCCACCAGTGATTTGGCGGGGACAGGGCTGAACACCGGGGAGCTGTTTTTT. This chain joins TRBV24-1 and TRBJ2-2, with 9 bases aligning to TRBD1. With V trimmed by 0 bases and J by 1 base, 5 bases remained unmatched. The CDR3 sequence is 18 residues long. Germline V gene sequence: CDR1 KGHDR, CDR2 SFDVKD.

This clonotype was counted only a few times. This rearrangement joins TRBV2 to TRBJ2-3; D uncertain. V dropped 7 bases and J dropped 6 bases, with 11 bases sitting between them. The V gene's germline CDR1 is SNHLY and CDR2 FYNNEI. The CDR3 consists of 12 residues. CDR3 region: CASTDRRDTQYF. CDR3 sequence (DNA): TGTGCCAGCACCGACCGGCGGGATACGCAGTATTTT.

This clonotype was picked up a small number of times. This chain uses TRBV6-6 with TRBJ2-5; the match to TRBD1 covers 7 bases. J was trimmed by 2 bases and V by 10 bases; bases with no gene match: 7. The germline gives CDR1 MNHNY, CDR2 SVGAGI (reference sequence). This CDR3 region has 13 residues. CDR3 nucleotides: TGTGCCATCCGGGACAGAAGTCAAGAGACCCAGTACTTC. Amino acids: CAIRDRSQETQYF.

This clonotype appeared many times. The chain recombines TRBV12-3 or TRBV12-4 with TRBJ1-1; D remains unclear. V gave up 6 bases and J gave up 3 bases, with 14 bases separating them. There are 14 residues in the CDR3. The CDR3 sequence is CASSRRSGDTEAFF. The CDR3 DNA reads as TGTGCCAGCAGCCGACGGTCCGGGGACACTGAAGCTTTCTTT.

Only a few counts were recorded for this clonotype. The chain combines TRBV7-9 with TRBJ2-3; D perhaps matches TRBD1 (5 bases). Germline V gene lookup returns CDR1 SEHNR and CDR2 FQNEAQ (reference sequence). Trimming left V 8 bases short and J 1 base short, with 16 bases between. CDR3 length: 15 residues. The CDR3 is CASLPQGIGTDTQYF. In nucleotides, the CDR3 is TGTGCCAGCTTACCCCAGGGAATTGGCACAGATACGCAGTATTTT.

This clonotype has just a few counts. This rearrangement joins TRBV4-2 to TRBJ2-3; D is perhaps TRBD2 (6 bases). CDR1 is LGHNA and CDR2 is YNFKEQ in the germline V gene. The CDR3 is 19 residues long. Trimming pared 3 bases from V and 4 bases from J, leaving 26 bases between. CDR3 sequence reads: CASSQRGLGSSRGSDTQYF. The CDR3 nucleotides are TGTGCCAGCAGCCAGAGGGGCTTGGGGAGCTCCCGGGGGTCAGATACGCAGTATTTT.

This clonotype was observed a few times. The CDR3 coding sequence is TGTGCCAGCAGCATCAGGGGGGGTACTGAAGCTTTCTTT. Translating gives CASSIRGGTEAFF. This rearrangement joins TRBV14 to TRBJ1-1; 7 nucleotides match TRBD1. V dropped 5 bases and J dropped 5; count of bases not matched to a gene: 5. The CDR3 is 13 residues long. Germline V CDR1 and CDR2: SGHDN, FVKESK.

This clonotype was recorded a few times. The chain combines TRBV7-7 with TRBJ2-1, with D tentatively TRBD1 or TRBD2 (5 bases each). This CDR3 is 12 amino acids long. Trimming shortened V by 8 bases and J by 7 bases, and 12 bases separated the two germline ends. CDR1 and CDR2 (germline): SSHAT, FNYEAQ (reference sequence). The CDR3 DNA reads TGTGCCAGCGGGGGACCCGAAAATGAGCAGTTCTTC. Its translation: CASGGPENEQFF.

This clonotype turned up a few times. CDR3 region: CASSDAGIEQYV. In DNA, the CDR3 is TGTGCCAGCAGTGACGCAGGGATCGAGCAGTACGTC. J is TRBJ2-7 and V is TRBV6-1; TRBD1 might be the D (5 bases). V was pared by 3 bases and J by 6 bases, with 9 bases between. This CDR3 comprises 12 residues. Looked up from germline, CDR1 is MNHNS and CDR2 is SASEGT.

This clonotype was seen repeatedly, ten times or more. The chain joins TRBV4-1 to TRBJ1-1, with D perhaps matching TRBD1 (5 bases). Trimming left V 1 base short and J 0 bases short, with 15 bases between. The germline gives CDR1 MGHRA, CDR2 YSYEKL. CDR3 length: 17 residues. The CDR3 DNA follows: TGCGCCAGCAGCCAAGCTCTAGCAGGGTCGATGAACACTGAAGCTTTCTTT. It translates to CASSQALAGSMNTEAFF.

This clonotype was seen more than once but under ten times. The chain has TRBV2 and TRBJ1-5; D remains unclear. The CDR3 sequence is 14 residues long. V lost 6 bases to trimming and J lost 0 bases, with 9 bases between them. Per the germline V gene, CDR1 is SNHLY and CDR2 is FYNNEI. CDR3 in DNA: TGTGCCAGCAGCCCCGGGTTTAGCAATCAGCCCCAGCATTTT. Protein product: CASSPGFSNQPQHF. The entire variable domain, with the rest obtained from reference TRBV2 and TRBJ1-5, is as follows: EPEVTQTPSHQVTQMGQEVILRCVPISNHLYFYWYRQILGQKVEFLVSFYNNEISEKSEIFDDQFSVERPDGSNFTLKIRSTKLEDSAMYFCASSPGFSNQPQHFGDGTRLSIL.

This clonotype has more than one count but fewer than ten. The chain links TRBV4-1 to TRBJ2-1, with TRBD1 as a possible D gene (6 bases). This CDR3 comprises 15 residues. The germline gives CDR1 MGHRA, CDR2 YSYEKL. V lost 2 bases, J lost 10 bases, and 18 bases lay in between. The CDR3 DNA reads TGCGCCAGCAGCCAAAAAAGGGGGACCAACAGAGAGCAGTTCTTC. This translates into CASSQKRGTNREQFF.

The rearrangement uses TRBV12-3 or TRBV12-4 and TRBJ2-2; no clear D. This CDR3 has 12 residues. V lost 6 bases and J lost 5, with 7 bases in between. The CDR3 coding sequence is TGTGCCAGCAGCCTGCAAACCGGGGAGCTGTTTTTT. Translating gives CASSLQTGELFF.

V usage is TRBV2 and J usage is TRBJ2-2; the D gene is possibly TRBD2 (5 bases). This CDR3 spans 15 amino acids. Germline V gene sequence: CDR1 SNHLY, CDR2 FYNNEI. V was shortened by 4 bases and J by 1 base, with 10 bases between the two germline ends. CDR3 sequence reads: CASSVEVLNTGELFF. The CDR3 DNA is TGTGCCAGCAGTGTGGAGGTATTGAACACCGGGGAGCTGTTTTTT.

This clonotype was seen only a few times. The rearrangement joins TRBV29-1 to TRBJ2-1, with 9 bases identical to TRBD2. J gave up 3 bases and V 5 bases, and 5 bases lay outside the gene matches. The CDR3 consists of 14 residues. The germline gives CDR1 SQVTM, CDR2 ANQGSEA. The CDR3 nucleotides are TGCAGCGTTCGGCGGGAGGGCCACTACAATGAGCAGTTCTTC. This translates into CSVRREGHYNEQFF.

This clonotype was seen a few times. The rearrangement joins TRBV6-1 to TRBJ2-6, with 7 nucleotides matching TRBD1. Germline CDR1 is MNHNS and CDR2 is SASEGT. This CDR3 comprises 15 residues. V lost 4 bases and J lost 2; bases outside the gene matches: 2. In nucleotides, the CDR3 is TGTGCCAGCAGTGTTACAGGGGCTGGGGCCAACGTCCTGACTTTC. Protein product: CASSVTGAGANVLTF.

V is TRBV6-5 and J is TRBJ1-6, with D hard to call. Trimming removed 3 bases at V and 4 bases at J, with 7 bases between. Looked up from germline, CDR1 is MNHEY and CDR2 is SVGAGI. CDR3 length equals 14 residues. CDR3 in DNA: TGTGCCAGCAGTTATGTCCAATATAATTCACCCCTCCACTTT. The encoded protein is CASSYVQYNSPLHF.

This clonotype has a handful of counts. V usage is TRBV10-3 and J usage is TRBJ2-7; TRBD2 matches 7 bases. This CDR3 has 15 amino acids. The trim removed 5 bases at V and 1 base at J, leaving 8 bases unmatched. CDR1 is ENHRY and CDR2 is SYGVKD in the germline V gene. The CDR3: CAISSSGIKSYEQYF. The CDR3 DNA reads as TGTGCCATCAGTTCAAGCGGGATAAAGTCCTACGAGCAGTACTTC.